Listed below are T cell receptor beta chains from one sample, sequenced in a study of persistence of HIV-infected CD4 T cells. For these receptors, no antigen is known. Clones were sequenced by immunoSEQ multiplex PCR, and TCRdb holds only the in-frame ones, with some missing. The sample yields tens of thousands of clones, around 89% seen once. The specimen comprised CD4+ T cells sorted from PBMCs after approximately 18-hour stimulation, sampled from a patient who received antiretroviral therapy. Receptors were obtained from an adult woman with HIV who was CMV-seropositive. The CDR3 runs from the conserved cysteine through the conserved F or W. Each record gives: V gene, clone size, J gene, D gene, CDR3 protein, CDR3 DNA. D genes are given only for firm matches. Size tells how often a clone was seen (once, few, many) or the class of an expanded clone, and some rows leave it out.

V gene: TRBV3-1/TRBV3-2; clone size: few; J gene: TRBJ1-5; D gene: -; CDR3 protein: CASSQDHQPQHF; CDR3 DNA: TGTGCCAGCAGCCAAGATCATCAGCCCCAGCATTTT
V gene: TRBV15; clone size: -; J gene: TRBJ1-1; D gene: -; CDR3 protein: CATSRVDSFFENTEAFF; CDR3 DNA: TGTGCCACCAGCAGAGTCGACAGCTTCTTCGAGAACACTGAAGCTTTCTTT
V gene: TRBV30; clone size: -; J gene: TRBJ1-4; D gene: -; CDR3 protein: CAWSPGQEGEKLFF; CDR3 DNA: TGTGCCTGGAGCCCCGGTCAGGAGGGGGAAAAACTGTTTTTT
V gene: TRBV9; clone size: -; J gene: TRBJ2-4; D gene: -; CDR3 protein: CASSVATEVKNIQYF; CDR3 DNA: TGTGCCAGCAGCGTAGCTACGGAGGTCAAAAACATTCAGTACTTC
V gene: TRBV19; clone size: -; J gene: TRBJ1-1; D gene: -; CDR3 protein: CASSQGQIGTEAFF; CDR3 DNA: TGTGCCAGTAGTCAGGGTCAGATTGGCACTGAAGCTTTCTTT
V gene: TRBV27; clone size: -; J gene: TRBJ1-2; D gene: TRBD1; CDR3 protein: CASSLTPDRRYGYTF; CDR3 DNA: TGTGCCAGCAGTCTCACTCCGGACAGGAGATATGGCTACACCTTC
V gene: TRBV3-1/TRBV3-2; clone size: few; J gene: TRBJ1-5; D gene: -; CDR3 protein: CASSQASQGNQPQHF; CDR3 DNA: TGTGCCAGCAGCCAAGCGAGCCAGGGCAATCAGCCCCAGCATTTT
V gene: TRBV4-2; clone size: -; J gene: TRBJ1-1; D gene: -; CDR3 protein: CASGGGKNTEAFF; CDR3 DNA: TGTGCCAGCGGGGGAGGGAAGAACACTGAAGCTTTCTTT
V gene: TRBV4-2; clone size: -; J gene: TRBJ1-3; D gene: -; CDR3 protein: CASSQVSQAVDTIYF; CDR3 DNA: TGTGCCAGCAGCCAAGTGAGTCAGGCTGTGGACACCATATATTTT
V gene: TRBV28; clone size: -; J gene: TRBJ2-2; D gene: -; CDR3 protein: CATSSGADTGELFF; CDR3 DNA: TGTGCCACCTCCTCGGGTGCCGACACCGGGGAGCTGTTTTTT
V gene: TRBV5-6; clone size: -; J gene: TRBJ1-1; D gene: -; CDR3 protein: CASSLPSLPGHTEAFF; CDR3 DNA: TGTGCCAGCAGCTTACCATCCCTGCCAGGGCACACTGAAGCTTTCTTT
V gene: TRBV12-3/TRBV12-4; clone size: -; J gene: TRBJ1-2; D gene: -; CDR3 protein: CASSLGASYGYTF; CDR3 DNA: TGTGCCAGCAGTTTAGGGGCGAGCTATGGCTACACCTTC
V gene: TRBV7-3; clone size: -; J gene: TRBJ1-1; D gene: TRBD1; CDR3 protein: CASSAAGGPPWTEAFF; CDR3 DNA: TGTGCCAGCAGCGCTGCAGGGGGCCCTCCTTGGACTGAAGCTTTCTTT
V gene: TRBV5-1; clone size: -; J gene: TRBJ1-1; D gene: -; CDR3 protein: CASSAQGVDTEAFF; CDR3 DNA: TGCGCCAGCAGCGCACAGGGAGTGGACACTGAAGCTTTCTTT
V gene: TRBV29-1; clone size: -; J gene: TRBJ1-5; D gene: -; CDR3 protein: CSVAKGGAGQPQHF; CDR3 DNA: TGCAGCGTGGCGAAAGGGGGGGCGGGTCAGCCCCAGCATTTT
V gene: TRBV6-5; clone size: -; J gene: TRBJ1-5; D gene: TRBD1; CDR3 protein: CASRQGAHQPQHF; CDR3 DNA: TGTGCCAGCAGGCAGGGGGCCCATCAGCCCCAGCATTTT
V gene: TRBV19; clone size: -; J gene: TRBJ2-3; D gene: -; CDR3 protein: CASSIIGSATDTQYF; CDR3 DNA: TGTGCCAGTAGTATCATTGGCAGCGCCACAGATACGCAGTATTTT
V gene: TRBV30; clone size: -; J gene: TRBJ2-1; D gene: TRBD1; CDR3 protein: CAWSMGQGVLNEQFF; CDR3 DNA: TGTGCCTGGAGTATGGGACAGGGGGTGCTAAATGAGCAGTTCTTC
V gene: TRBV27; clone size: -; J gene: TRBJ2-7; D gene: -; CDR3 protein: CATGGPPTQYF; CDR3 DNA: TGTGCCACCGGAGGCCCTCCAACGCAGTACTTC
V gene: TRBV25-1; clone size: -; J gene: TRBJ1-1; D gene: TRBD1; CDR3 protein: CASSSQGALNTEAFF; CDR3 DNA: TGTGCCAGCAGTTCGCAGGGGGCTCTGAACACTGAAGCTTTCTTT
V gene: TRBV6-4; clone size: -; J gene: TRBJ1-5; D gene: -; CDR3 protein: CASSDEADSQPQHF; CDR3 DNA: TGTGCCAGCAGTGACGAGGCCGATAGTCAGCCCCAGCATTTT
V gene: TRBV3-1/TRBV3-2; clone size: once; J gene: TRBJ2-3; D gene: TRBD2; CDR3 protein: CASSFRLAGAVSDTQYF; CDR3 DNA: TGTGCCAGCAGCTTTCGACTAGCGGGGGCCGTATCAGATACGCAGTATTTT
V gene: TRBV5-4; clone size: few; J gene: TRBJ1-1; D gene: -; CDR3 protein: CASSLNGDTEAFF; CDR3 DNA: TGTGCCAGCAGCTTGAACGGGGACACTGAAGCTTTCTTT
V gene: TRBV30; clone size: -; J gene: TRBJ1-5; D gene: TRBD1; CDR3 protein: CAWSNRGQQPQHF; CDR3 DNA: TGTGCCTGGAGTAACAGGGGGCAACAGCCCCAGCATTTT
V gene: TRBV18; clone size: -; J gene: TRBJ1-4; D gene: -; CDR3 protein: CASSPDREKLFF; CDR3 DNA: TGTGCCAGCTCACCCGATCGGGAAAAACTGTTTTTT
V gene: TRBV5-4; clone size: -; J gene: TRBJ2-2; D gene: TRBD1; CDR3 protein: CASRRGTGAQTGELFF; CDR3 DNA: TGTGCCAGCAGACGCGGGACAGGGGCCCAAACCGGGGAGCTGTTTTTT
V gene: TRBV18; clone size: -; J gene: TRBJ2-7; D gene: -; CDR3 protein: CASSPPGGSYEQYF; CDR3 DNA: TGTGCCAGCTCACCGCCAGGGGGGTCCTACGAGCAGTACTTC
V gene: TRBV19; clone size: -; J gene: TRBJ2-3; D gene: TRBD2; CDR3 protein: CASSIRGVGTSTDTQYF; CDR3 DNA: TGTGCCAGTAGTATTCGGGGGGTGGGAACTAGCACAGATACGCAGTATTTT
V gene: TRBV19; clone size: -; J gene: TRBJ1-2; D gene: TRBD1; CDR3 protein: CASSPQGASGYTF; CDR3 DNA: TGTGCCAGTAGCCCACAGGGGGCTAGTGGCTACACCTTC
V gene: TRBV7-8; clone size: -; J gene: TRBJ1-2; D gene: TRBD1; CDR3 protein: CASSPRQGRSGYTF; CDR3 DNA: TGTGCCAGCAGCCCTAGACAGGGTCGATCCGGCTACACCTTC
V gene: TRBV18; clone size: -; J gene: TRBJ1-2; D gene: -; CDR3 protein: CASSPTQLSNYGYTF; CDR3 DNA: TGTGCCAGCTCACCAACGCAACTGAGTAACTATGGCTACACCTTC
V gene: TRBV5-1; clone size: -; J gene: TRBJ2-3; D gene: TRBD2; CDR3 protein: CASSPGGGLSGGTDTQYF; CDR3 DNA: TGCGCCAGCAGCCCTGGTGGGGGGTTGAGCGGGGGCACAGATACGCAGTATTTT
V gene: TRBV7-8; clone size: -; J gene: TRBJ1-1; D gene: -; CDR3 protein: CASSGLFEAFF; CDR3 DNA: TGTGCCAGCAGCGGTTTATTTGAAGCTTTCTTT
V gene: TRBV9; clone size: -; J gene: TRBJ1-2; D gene: -; CDR3 protein: CASHPDVRGSYGYTF; CDR3 DNA: TGTGCCAGCCACCCGGACGTGCGGGGGAGCTATGGCTACACCTTC
V gene: TRBV30; clone size: -; J gene: TRBJ1-1; D gene: -; CDR3 protein: CAWGLGWRVTEAFF; CDR3 DNA: TGTGCCTGGGGCTTGGGATGGAGGGTCACTGAAGCTTTCTTT
V gene: TRBV24-1; clone size: -; J gene: TRBJ2-1; D gene: TRBD1; CDR3 protein: CATSDATGRGANEQFF; CDR3 DNA: TGTGCCACCAGTGACGCGACAGGGAGAGGGGCCAATGAGCAGTTCTTC
V gene: TRBV19; clone size: -; J gene: TRBJ2-3; D gene: -; CDR3 protein: CASSMVRGTDTQYF; CDR3 DNA: TGTGCCAGTAGTATGGTCAGGGGAACAGATACGCAGTATTTT
V gene: TRBV19; clone size: once; J gene: TRBJ1-1; D gene: TRBD1; CDR3 protein: CASRTGLNTEAFF; CDR3 DNA: TGTGCCAGTAGGACAGGGTTGAACACTGAAGCTTTCTTT
V gene: TRBV21-1; clone size: -; J gene: TRBJ2-1; D gene: -; CDR3 protein: CASSFRGSSYNEQFF; CDR3 DNA: TGTGCCAGCAGCTTCCGGGGGAGCTCCTACAATGAGCAGTTCTTC
V gene: TRBV19; clone size: -; J gene: TRBJ1-2; D gene: TRBD1; CDR3 protein: CASRLLGTDYGYTF; CDR3 DNA: TGTGCCAGTAGGCTCCTCGGGACAGACTATGGCTACACCTTC
V gene: TRBV3-1/TRBV3-2; clone size: -; J gene: TRBJ1-1; D gene: TRBD1; CDR3 protein: CASSHRGRAFF; CDR3 DNA: TGTGCCAGCAGCCACAGGGGGAGAGCTTTCTTT
V gene: TRBV30; clone size: -; J gene: TRBJ1-1; D gene: -; CDR3 protein: CAWREQDNTEAFF; CDR3 DNA: TGTGCCTGGAGAGAGCAGGACAACACTGAAGCTTTCTTT
V gene: TRBV27; clone size: -; J gene: TRBJ1-3; D gene: TRBD1; CDR3 protein: CASRHTGGLENTIYF; CDR3 DNA: TGTGCCAGCCGCCATACAGGGGGATTGGAAAACACCATATATTTT
V gene: TRBV2; clone size: -; J gene: TRBJ1-3; D gene: -; CDR3 protein: CASLRESSGNTIYF; CDR3 DNA: TGTGCCAGCTTACGGGAATCCTCTGGAAACACCATATATTTT
V gene: TRBV7-9; clone size: -; J gene: TRBJ2-3; D gene: -; CDR3 protein: CASSLVQGGGDTQYF; CDR3 DNA: TGTGCCAGCAGCTTAGTACAGGGGGGAGGGGATACGCAGTATTTT
V gene: TRBV30; clone size: -; J gene: TRBJ1-6; D gene: TRBD1; CDR3 protein: CAWNRDRLTPLHF; CDR3 DNA: TGTGCCTGGAACCGGGACAGGTTGACACCCCTCCACTTT
V gene: TRBV21-1; clone size: -; J gene: TRBJ2-7; D gene: -; CDR3 protein: CASSPETEFYYEQYF; CDR3 DNA: TGTGCCAGCAGCCCTGAGACAGAGTTTTACTACGAGCAGTACTTC
V gene: TRBV19; clone size: -; J gene: TRBJ1-2; D gene: -; CDR3 protein: CASSTERDNYGYTF; CDR3 DNA: TGTGCCAGTTCCACCGAACGGGACAACTATGGCTACACCTTC
V gene: TRBV10-3; clone size: -; J gene: TRBJ2-2; D gene: TRBD1; CDR3 protein: CAAGQGNTGELFF; CDR3 DNA: TGTGCCGCCGGACAGGGGAACACCGGGGAGCTGTTTTTT
V gene: TRBV24-1; clone size: -; J gene: TRBJ2-1; D gene: TRBD2; CDR3 protein: CATSRSGGQDEQFF; CDR3 DNA: TGTGCCACCAGTAGGTCGGGGGGGCAGGATGAGCAGTTCTTC
V gene: TRBV7-2; clone size: -; J gene: TRBJ1-1; D gene: -; CDR3 protein: CASSLNGGGTEAFF; CDR3 DNA: TGTGCCAGCAGCTTAAACGGGGGAGGTACTGAAGCTTTCTTT
V gene: TRBV28; clone size: -; J gene: TRBJ1-4; D gene: TRBD1; CDR3 protein: CASSPWTGGFTNEKLFF; CDR3 DNA: TGTGCCAGCAGTCCCTGGACAGGGGGCTTCACTAATGAAAAACTGTTTTTT
V gene: TRBV19; clone size: -; J gene: TRBJ1-2; D gene: TRBD1; CDR3 protein: CASSPGVGQGRRSYTF; CDR3 DNA: TGTGCCAGTAGTCCTGGAGTGGGACAGGGCCGGCGGAGCTACACCTTC
V gene: TRBV4-1; clone size: -; J gene: TRBJ1-5; D gene: -; CDR3 protein: CASSPQTGESQPQHF; CDR3 DNA: TGCGCCAGCAGCCCCCAAACAGGAGAGAGTCAGCCCCAGCATTTT
V gene: TRBV19; clone size: once; J gene: TRBJ1-2; D gene: TRBD1; CDR3 protein: CASSTTGDTGGYTF; CDR3 DNA: TGTGCCAGTAGTACCACAGGGGACACTGGGGGCTACACCTTC